This T cell receptor (beta chain) was found in a study of cytomegalovirus exposure and HLA in healthy donors. Study-level results: One later analysis, an examination of the 100 to 150 validation repertoires, found that first-cohort TCR clusters tended to co-occur in them. Diagnosis of cytomegalovirus status made by the classifier reportedly showed high specificity and sensitivity. The authors enumerated over 150 TCR beta chains as linked to cytomegalovirus.

Here immunoSEQ multiplex PCR was the method, and the copy in TCRdb shows in-frame clones only, minus some. This sample has 150,000 to 170,000 clones, with approximately 86% found just once. A note on this clone: What it binds is not known.

CDR1 is LNHDA, CDR2 SQIVND, per germline (reference sequence). J was trimmed by 1 base and V by 4 bases; bases with no gene match: 10. The CDR3 totals 17 residues. This TCR came from a man aged 18 to 29 in good health and CMV-seropositive. The sequencing input was PBMCs. This rearrangement joins TRBV19 to TRBJ2-3; 8 nucleotides agree with TRBD2. CDR3 DNA sequence: TGTGCCAGTAGTAACTTACATAGCGGGATAGGCACAGATACGCAGTATTTT. Translated, it gives CASSNLHSGIGTDTQYF. Full variable domain (outside the CDR3, taken from reference TRBV19 and TRBJ2-3): DGGITQSPKYLFRKEGQNVTLSCEQNLNHDAMYWYRQDPGQGLRLIYYSQIVNDFQKGDIAEGYSVSREKKESFPLTVTSAQKNPTAFYLCASSNLHSGIGTDTQYFGPGTRLTVL.